This record covers a single T cell receptor (beta chain). Clones were sequenced by immunoSEQ multiplex PCR, and TCRdb holds only the in-frame ones, with some missing. The top ten hold roughly 0.58% of the sample, which has more than 150,000 clones, roughly 80% seen once. These data are taken from a study of blood T cell repertoires in COVID-19. Study context: Samples of COVID-19 (acute and convalescent) were obtained from the United States, Italy and Spain.

Germline CDR1 reads SGHTA; CDR2 reads FQGNSA. Germline trimming cut 4 bases from V and 1 base from J; bases unmatched to any gene: 0. The CDR3 spans 15 residues. Specimen: peripheral blood. The TCR originated in a man aged 55 to 70 with acute or convalescent COVID-19. This chain joins TRBV7-2 and TRBJ2-6; 8 nucleotides match TRBD2. CDR3 in DNA: TGTGCCAGCAGCTCGGGAGGGTCTGGGGCCAACGTCCTGACTTTC. This gives the protein CASSSGGSGANVLTF. Variable domain in full (rest from reference TRBV7-2 and TRBJ2-6): GAGVSQSPSNKVTEKGKDVELRCDPISGHTALYWYRQSLGQGLEFLIYFQGNSAPDKSGLPSDRFSAERTGGSVSTLTIQRTQQEDSAVYLCASSSGGSGANVLTFGAGSRLTVL.